This TCR beta chain came from a study of technical replicates of blood from several donors. This CDR3 has 16 amino acids. CDR1 and CDR2 (germline): SGDLS, YYNGEE. Trimming cost V 3 bases and J 2 bases, with 18 bases left between them. The protocol was immunoSEQ multiplex PCR, while the TCRdb copy is restricted to in-frame clones and leaves out a portion. The sample holds 75,000 to 90,000 clones, about 92% seen once. This receptor was taken from a human donor in good health. Sequenced input: T cells isolated from PBMCs. The V and J genes are TRBV9 and TRBJ2-7; the D gene is possibly TRBD2 (5 bases). The CDR3 protein is CASSASGSFRAYEQYF. For the CDR3, the DNA is TGTGCCAGCAGCGCAAGCGGATCGTTCCGTGCCTACGAGCAGTACTTC.